This T cell receptor (beta chain) is from a study of regulatory T cells in long-lasting Graves disease. Study-wide results and caveats: Accuracy may have been reduced by the small sample size.

As for time point: persistent/refractory GD, antithyroid drugs over 5 years with positive TRAb. PBMC RNA was the source of the TCR library. Trimming pared 0 bases from V and 5 bases from J, leaving 15 bases between. The CDR3 consists of 16 residues. Germline V lookup: CDR1 SGHRS, CDR2 YFSETQ. Worth noting for this clonotype: The antigen is not known.

According to the study, TCR beta libraries were built with iRepertoire HTBI primers and CDR3-region Arm-PCR. Authors' methods: Samples revealed 62 TRBV and around 13 TRBJ segments. TCRdb processed the multiplex PCR reads anew with MiXCR; each CDR3 protein has one entry. The V and J calls, along with clone size, are taken from TCRdb and not from the paper's own processing. The data contain some 450,000 distinct CDR3 sequences, about a quarter of them singletons. Sequenced material: peripheral blood mononuclear cells (PBMCs), taken when the disease was refractory, from a patient treated with antithyroid drugs. This TCR was recovered from a female donor with Graves disease. The rearrangement joins TRBV5-1 to TRBJ2-4; D might be TRBD1 (7 bases). CDR3 protein: CASSLVRRGDENIQYF. The CDR3 coding sequence is TGCGCCAGCAGCTTGGTTCGCAGGGGGGACGAAAACATTCAGTACTTC.